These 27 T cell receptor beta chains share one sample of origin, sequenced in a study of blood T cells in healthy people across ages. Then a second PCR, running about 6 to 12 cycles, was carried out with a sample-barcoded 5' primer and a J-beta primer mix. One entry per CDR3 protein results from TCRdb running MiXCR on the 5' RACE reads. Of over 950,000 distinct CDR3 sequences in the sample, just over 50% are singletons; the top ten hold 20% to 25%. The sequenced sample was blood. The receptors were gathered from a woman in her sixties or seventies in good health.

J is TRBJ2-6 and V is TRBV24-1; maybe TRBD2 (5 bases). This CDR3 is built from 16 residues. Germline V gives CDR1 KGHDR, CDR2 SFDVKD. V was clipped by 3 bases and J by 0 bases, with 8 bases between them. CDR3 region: CATSDKGDSGANVLTF. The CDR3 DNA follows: TGTGCCACCAGTGATAAGGGAGACTCTGGGGCCAACGTCCTGACTTTC.

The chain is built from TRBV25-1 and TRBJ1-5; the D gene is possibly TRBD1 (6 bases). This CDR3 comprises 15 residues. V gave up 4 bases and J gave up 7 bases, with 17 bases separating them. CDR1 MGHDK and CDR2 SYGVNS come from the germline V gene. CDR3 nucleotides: TGTGCCAGCAGTGCCGGAGGGGCAGGGGTACAGCCCCAGCATTTT. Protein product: CASSAGGAGVQPQHF. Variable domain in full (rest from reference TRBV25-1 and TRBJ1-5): EADIYQTPRYLVIGTGKKITLECSQTMGHDKMYWYQQDPGMELHLIHYSYGVNSTEKGDLSSESTVSRIRTEHFPLTLESARPSHTSQYLCASSAGGAGVQPQHFGDGTRLSIL.

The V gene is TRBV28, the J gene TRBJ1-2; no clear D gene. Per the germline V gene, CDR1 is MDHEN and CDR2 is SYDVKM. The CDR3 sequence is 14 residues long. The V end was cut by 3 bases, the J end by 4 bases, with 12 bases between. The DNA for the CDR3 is TGTGCCAGCAGTTTGGCCCGGGCCGCCTATGGCTACACCTTC. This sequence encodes CASSLARAAYGYTF.

DNA of the CDR3: TGCAGTGCTCCCGGAGGCTATGGCTACACCTTC. Its translation is CSAPGGYGYTF. The rearrangement joins TRBV20-1 to TRBJ1-2; no reliable D call. CDR1 is DFQATT and CDR2 is SNEGSKA in the germline V gene (reference sequence). The V end lost 5 bases, the J end lost 4 bases, and 8 bases lay between the germline ends. The CDR3 runs 11 residues.

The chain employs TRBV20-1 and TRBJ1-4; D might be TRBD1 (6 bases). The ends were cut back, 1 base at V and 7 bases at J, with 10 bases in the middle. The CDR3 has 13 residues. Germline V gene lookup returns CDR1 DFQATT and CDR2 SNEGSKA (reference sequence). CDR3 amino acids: CSARVLQGEKLFF. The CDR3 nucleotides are TGCAGTGCTAGAGTACTACAGGGTGAAAAACTGTTTTTT.

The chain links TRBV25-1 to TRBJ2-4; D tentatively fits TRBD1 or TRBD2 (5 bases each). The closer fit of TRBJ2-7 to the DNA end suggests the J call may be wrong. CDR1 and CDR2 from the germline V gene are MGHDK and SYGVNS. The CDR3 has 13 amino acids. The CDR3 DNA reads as TGTGCCAGCAGTGAGTGGGGCGGGTACGAGCAGTACTTC. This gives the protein CASSEWGGYEQYF.

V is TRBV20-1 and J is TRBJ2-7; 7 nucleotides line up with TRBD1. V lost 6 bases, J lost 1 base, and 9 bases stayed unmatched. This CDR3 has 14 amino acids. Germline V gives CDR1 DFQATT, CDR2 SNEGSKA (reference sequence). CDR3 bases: TGCAGTGCAAACAGGGGCCTGACGTCCTACGAGCAGTACTTC. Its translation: CSANRGLTSYEQYF.

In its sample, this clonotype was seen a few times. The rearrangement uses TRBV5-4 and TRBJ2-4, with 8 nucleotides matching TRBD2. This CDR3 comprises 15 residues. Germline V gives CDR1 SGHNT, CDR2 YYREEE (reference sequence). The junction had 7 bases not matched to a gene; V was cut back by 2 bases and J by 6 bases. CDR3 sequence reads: CASSLEAGVTNIQYF. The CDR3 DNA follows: TGTGCCAGCAGCTTAGAAGCGGGAGTCACAAACATTCAGTACTTC.

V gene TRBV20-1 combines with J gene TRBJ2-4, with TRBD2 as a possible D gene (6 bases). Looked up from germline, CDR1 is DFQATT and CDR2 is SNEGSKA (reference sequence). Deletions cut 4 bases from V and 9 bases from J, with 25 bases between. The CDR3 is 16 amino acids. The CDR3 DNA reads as TGCAGTGCTATGGCCCAAGGACTACCGGGTGAAGGCATTCAGTACTTC. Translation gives CSAMAQGLPGEGIQYF.

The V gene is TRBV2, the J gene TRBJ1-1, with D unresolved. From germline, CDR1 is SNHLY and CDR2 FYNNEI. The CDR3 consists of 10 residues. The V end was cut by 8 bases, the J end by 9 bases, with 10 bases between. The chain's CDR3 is CASFGLKAFF. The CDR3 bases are TGTGCCAGCTTTGGACTAAAAGCTTTCTTT.

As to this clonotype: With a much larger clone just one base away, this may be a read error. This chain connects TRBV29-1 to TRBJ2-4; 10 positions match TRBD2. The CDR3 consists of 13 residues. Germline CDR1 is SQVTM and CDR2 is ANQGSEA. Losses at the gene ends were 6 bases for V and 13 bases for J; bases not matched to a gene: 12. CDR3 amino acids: CSVILAGCYEQYF. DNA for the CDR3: TGCAGCGTCATACTAGCGGGGTGTTATGAGCAGTACTTC.

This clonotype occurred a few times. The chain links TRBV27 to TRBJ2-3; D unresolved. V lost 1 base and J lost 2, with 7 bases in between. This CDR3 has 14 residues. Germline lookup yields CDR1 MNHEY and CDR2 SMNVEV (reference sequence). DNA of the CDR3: TGTGCCAGCAGTTTATTGGGGATCACAGATACGCAGTATTTT. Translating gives CASSLLGITDTQYF.

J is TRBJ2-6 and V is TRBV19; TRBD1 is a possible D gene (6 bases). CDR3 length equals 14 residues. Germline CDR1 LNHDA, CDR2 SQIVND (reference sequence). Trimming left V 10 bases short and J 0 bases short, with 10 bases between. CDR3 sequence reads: CANTGSSGANVLTF. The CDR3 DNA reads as TGTGCCAATACAGGGAGCTCTGGGGCCAACGTCCTGACTTTC.

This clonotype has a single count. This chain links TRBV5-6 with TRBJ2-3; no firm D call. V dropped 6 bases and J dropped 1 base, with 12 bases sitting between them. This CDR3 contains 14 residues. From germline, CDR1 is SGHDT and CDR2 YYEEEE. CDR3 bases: TGTGCCAGCAACGATGGACGCGGCACAGATACGCAGTATTTT. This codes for CASNDGRGTDTQYF.

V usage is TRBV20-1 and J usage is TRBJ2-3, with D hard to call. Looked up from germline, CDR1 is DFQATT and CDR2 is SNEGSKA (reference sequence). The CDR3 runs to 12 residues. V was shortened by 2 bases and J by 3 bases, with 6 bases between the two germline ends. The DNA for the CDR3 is TGCAGTGCTAGACCGATGACAGATACGCAGTATTTT. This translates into CSARPMTDTQYF.

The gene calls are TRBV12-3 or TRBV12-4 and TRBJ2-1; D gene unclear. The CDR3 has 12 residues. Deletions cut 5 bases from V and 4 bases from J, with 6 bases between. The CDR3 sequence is CASSPIYNEQFF. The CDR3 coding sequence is TGTGCCAGCAGTCCGATTTACAATGAGCAGTTCTTC.

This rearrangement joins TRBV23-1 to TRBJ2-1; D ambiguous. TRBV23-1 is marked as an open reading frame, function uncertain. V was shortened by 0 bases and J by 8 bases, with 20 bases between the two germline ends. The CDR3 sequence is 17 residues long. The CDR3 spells CASSQSCEALEIDEQFF. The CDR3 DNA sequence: TGCGCCAGCAGTCAATCATGTGAGGCCCTTGAGATAGATGAGCAGTTCTTC.

CDR3 in DNA: TGTGCCAGCAGGCCGGGACCGAGCTCCTACGAGCAGTACTTC. Protein sequence: CASRPGPSSYEQYF. V is TRBV7-2 and J is TRBJ2-7; the D gene could be TRBD1 or TRBD2 (5 bases each). This CDR3 has 14 residues. Looked up from germline, CDR1 is SGHTA and CDR2 is FQGNSA. Trimming removed 6 bases at V and 0 bases at J, with 12 bases between.

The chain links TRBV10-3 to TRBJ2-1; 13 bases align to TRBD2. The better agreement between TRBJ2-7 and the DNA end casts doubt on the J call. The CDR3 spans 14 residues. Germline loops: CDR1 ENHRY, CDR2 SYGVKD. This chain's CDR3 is CAISRTSGSCEQYF. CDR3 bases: TGTGCCATCAGTCGGACTAGCGGGAGCTGCGAGCAGTACTTC.

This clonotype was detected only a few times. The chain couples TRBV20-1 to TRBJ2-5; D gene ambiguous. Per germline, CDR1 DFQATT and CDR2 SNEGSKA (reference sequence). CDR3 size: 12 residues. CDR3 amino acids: CTFGRTQETQYF. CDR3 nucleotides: TGCACATTCGGACGGACCCAAGAGACCCAGTACTTC.

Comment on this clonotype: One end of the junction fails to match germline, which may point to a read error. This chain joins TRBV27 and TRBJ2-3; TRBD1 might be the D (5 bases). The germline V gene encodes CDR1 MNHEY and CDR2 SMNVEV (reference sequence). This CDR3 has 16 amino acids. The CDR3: CASSLGARVFGDTRYF. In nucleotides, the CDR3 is TGTGCCAGCAGTTTAGGGGCCCGGGTATTCGGAGATACGCGGTATTTT.

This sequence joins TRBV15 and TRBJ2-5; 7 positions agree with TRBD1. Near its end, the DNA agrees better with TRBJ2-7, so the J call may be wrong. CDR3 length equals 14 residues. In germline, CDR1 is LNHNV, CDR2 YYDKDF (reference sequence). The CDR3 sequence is CATSRGGQASEQYF. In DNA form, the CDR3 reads TGTGCCACCAGCAGAGGCGGACAGGCCTCCGAGCAGTACTTC.

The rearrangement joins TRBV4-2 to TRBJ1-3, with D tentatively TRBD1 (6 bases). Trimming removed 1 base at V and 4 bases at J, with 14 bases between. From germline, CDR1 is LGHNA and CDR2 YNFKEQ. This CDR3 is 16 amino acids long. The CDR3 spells CASSQAGAGAGNTIYF. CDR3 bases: TGTGCCAGCAGCCAAGCTGGGGCAGGGGCCGGAAACACCATATATTTT.

CDR3 DNA sequence: TGTGCCAGCACCACTTGGGACACCCCCTCCTACAATGAGCAGTTCTTC. Protein: CASTTWDTPSYNEQFF. This sequence joins TRBV2 and TRBJ2-1; weak D call: TRBD1 (6 bases). Trimming took off 7 bases at V and 0 bases at J, with 16 bases between the two ends. The CDR3 is 16 amino acids. Germline V gene data show CDR1 as SNHLY and CDR2 as FYNNEI.

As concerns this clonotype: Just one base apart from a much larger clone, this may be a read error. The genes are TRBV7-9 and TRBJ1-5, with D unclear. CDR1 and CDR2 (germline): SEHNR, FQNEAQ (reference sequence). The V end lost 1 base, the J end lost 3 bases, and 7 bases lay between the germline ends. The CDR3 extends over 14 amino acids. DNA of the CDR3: TGTGCCAGCAGCTTAGGCGCCAACAATCAGCCCCAGCATTTT. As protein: CASSLGANNQPQHF.

The CDR3 reads CASSQTRWETQYF. CDR3 sequence (DNA): TGTGCCAGCAGCCAAACGAGATGGGAGACCCAGTACTTC. This sequence joins TRBV3-1 and TRBJ2-5; D not certain. CDR1 LGHDT and CDR2 YNNKEL come from the germline V gene (reference sequence). V lost 2 bases and J lost 5, with 9 bases in between. The CDR3 has 13 amino acids.

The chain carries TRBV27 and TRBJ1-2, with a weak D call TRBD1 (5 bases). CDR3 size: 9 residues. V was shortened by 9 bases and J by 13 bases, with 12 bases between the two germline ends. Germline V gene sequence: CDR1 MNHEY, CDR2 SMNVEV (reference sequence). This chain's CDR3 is CARDMWVTF. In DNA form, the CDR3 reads TGTGCCAGGGACATGTGGGTCACCTTC.